These 21 T cell receptor beta chains were sequenced from one sample in a study of T cell responses to AZD1222 COVID-19 vaccine. Assay: immunoSEQ multiplex PCR; the TCRdb copy retains only in-frame clones and omits some. The table shows about 100,000 clones, with about 90% occurring only once. The sequences come from peripheral blood, collected on day 0 of AZD1222 vaccination. All receptors come from an adult in good health.

The chain recombines TRBV4-1 with TRBJ2-3; D is unclear. Trimming removed 4 bases at V and 2 bases at J, with 10 bases between. Germline V gene sequence: CDR1 MGHRA, CDR2 YSYEKL. The CDR3 loop spans 14 amino acids. The CDR3 DNA follows: TGCGCCAGCAGCCGCTCAGACTTCACAGATACGCAGTATTTT. It codes for CASSRSDFTDTQYF.

The rearrangement uses TRBV5-1 and TRBJ2-2; TRBD1 matches at 7 bases. The CDR3 runs to 16 residues. Trimming removed 2 bases from V and 9 bases from J; junction bases left unmatched: 13. Germline loops: CDR1 SGHRS, CDR2 YFSETQ. CDR3 DNA sequence: TGCGCCAGCAGCTTAACCTCGGGACAGCCAGGGCGGGAGCTGTTTTTT. Its protein is CASSLTSGQPGRELFF.

The J gene is TRBJ2-7, the V gene TRBV6-2 or TRBV6-3; 9 nucleotides align to TRBD1. V dropped 2 bases and J dropped 3; count of bases not matched to a gene: 2. The germline V gene encodes CDR1 MNHEY and CDR2 SVGEGT. The CDR3 totals 14 residues. The CDR3 DNA reads as TGTGCCAGCAGTTACGAGACAGGGGGCTACGAGCAGTACTTC. As protein: CASSYETGGYEQYF.

The chain employs TRBV2 and TRBJ2-5, with 8 nucleotides matching TRBD2. From germline, CDR1 is SNHLY and CDR2 FYNNEI. This CDR3 has 13 residues. Unmatched junction bases numbered 0, after V lost 4 bases and J lost 2 bases. The CDR3: CASSASGQETQYF. The CDR3 bases are TGTGCCAGCAGTGCTAGCGGGCAAGAGACCCAGTACTTC.

The V and J genes are TRBV15 and TRBJ2-3, with 10 bases fitting TRBD1. This CDR3 has 18 residues. The germline gives CDR1 LNHNV, CDR2 YYDKDF (reference sequence). The V segment lost 2 bases and the J segment 0 bases; nucleotides outside the gene matches: 8. CDR3 sequence reads: CATSRRIVGQGSTDTQYF. CDR3 nucleotide sequence: TGTGCCACCAGCAGACGTATAGTGGGACAGGGGAGCACAGATACGCAGTATTTT.

The chain is built from TRBV2 and TRBJ1-2; the match to TRBD1 covers 9 bases. V shed 6 bases and J 2 bases; nucleotides not matched to a gene: 7. Germline CDR1 SNHLY, CDR2 FYNNEI. This CDR3 contains 15 residues. In nucleotides, the CDR3 is TGTGCCAGCAGCGATGATGGACAGGGGAACTATGGCTACACCTTC. Translation: CASSDDGQGNYGYTF.

The chain has TRBV14 and TRBJ2-3, with D perhaps matching TRBD2 (6 bases). Per the germline V gene, CDR1 is SGHDN and CDR2 is FVKESK. The CDR3 is 14 amino acids. Between the trimmed V and J ends, which lost 5 bases and 4 bases, there was a span of 13 bases. CDR3 nucleotide sequence: TGTGCCAGCAGCACCCAGGGAGGTCCAGATACGCAGTATTTT. Translating gives CASSTQGGPDTQYF.

The rearrangement uses TRBV2 and TRBJ2-7; possible D gene TRBD1, 5 bases. The CDR3 is 15 residues long. CDR1 SNHLY and CDR2 FYNNEI come from the germline V gene. V gave up 0 bases and J gave up 9 bases, with 18 bases separating them. Here the CDR3 reads CASSEARQDRGRQYF. In nucleotides, the CDR3 is TGTGCCAGCAGTGAAGCGAGACAAGACAGAGGAAGGCAGTACTTC.

This clone was seen only once. The chain uses TRBV7-2 and TRBJ2-1; 10 bases map to TRBD2. The CDR3 is made up of 18 amino acids. Germline V gives CDR1 SGHTA, CDR2 FQGNSA. V trimming: 1 base; J trimming: 0 bases; junction bases outside the gene matches: 6. As DNA, the CDR3 is TGTGCCAGCAGCTTAGTCGCTAGCGGGGGCAGCTCCTACAATGAGCAGTTCTTC. Translated, it gives CASSLVASGGSSYNEQFF.

This chain joins TRBV12-3 or TRBV12-4 and TRBJ2-1; 8 nucleotides match TRBD2. V shed 3 bases, J shed 10 bases, and the junction held 5 bases outside the gene matches. The CDR3 consists of 13 residues. As DNA, the CDR3 is TGTGCCAGCAGTTTCTGGACTAGCCAAGAGCAGTTCTTC. It encodes CASSFWTSQEQFF.

The chain recombines TRBV6-2 or TRBV6-3 with TRBJ1-2; D not certain. The CDR3 has 14 amino acids. In germline, CDR1 is MNHEY, CDR2 SVGEGT. Trimming pared 0 bases from V and 6 bases from J, leaving 11 bases between. The chain's CDR3 is CASSYSGTNNGYTF. The CDR3, as DNA: TGTGCCAGCAGTTACTCAGGCACGAATAATGGCTACACCTTC.

The chain combines TRBV9 with TRBJ2-1, with 10 bases aligning to TRBD2. The CDR3 has 17 residues. Looked up from germline, CDR1 is SGDLS and CDR2 is YYNGEE. Trimming removed 3 bases from V and 5 bases from J; junction bases left unmatched: 11. CDR3 DNA: TGTGCCAGCAGCGCAAAAACCCTAGCGGGGGTAAACAATGAGCAGTTCTTC. Its translation is CASSAKTLAGVNNEQFF.

V usage is TRBV5-4 and J usage is TRBJ1-1, with D possibly TRBD1 on 5 matching bases. This CDR3 has 13 amino acids. V dropped 9 bases and J dropped 4 bases, with 16 bases sitting between them. Germline lookup yields CDR1 SGHNT and CDR2 YYREEE (reference sequence). The CDR3 loop reads CATARGGTTEAFF. The CDR3 bases are TGTGCCACCGCCCGGGGGGGTACCACTGAAGCTTTCTTT.

V is TRBV11-2 and J is TRBJ1-6; D not resolved. The CDR3 length is 13 residues. The germline V gene encodes CDR1 SGHAT and CDR2 FQNNGV. Trimming removed 8 bases from V and 4 bases from J, with 9 bases in between. CDR3 in DNA: TGTGCCAGCCGCGTTTATTATAATTCACCCCTCCACTTT. Translating it yields CASRVYYNSPLHF.

V usage is TRBV19 and J usage is TRBJ1-5; 8 bases map to TRBD1. Germline CDR1 LNHDA, CDR2 SQIVND (reference sequence). J was trimmed by 5 bases and V by 6 bases; bases with no gene match: 0. CDR3 length: 12 residues. CDR3 loop: CASRDRDQPQHF. In DNA form, the CDR3 reads TGTGCCAGTAGGGACAGGGATCAGCCCCAGCATTTT.

This clone was detected only once. The rearrangement links TRBV7-2 to TRBJ1-2, with 9 bases fitting TRBD1. CDR3 length: 15 amino acids. Germline V gives CDR1 SGHTA, CDR2 FQGNSA. V lost 5 bases and J lost 4; bases outside the gene matches: 8. The CDR3 sequence is CASSLQGALSYGYTF. CDR3 sequence (DNA): TGTGCCAGCAGCCTACAGGGGGCGCTGAGCTATGGCTACACCTTC.

V is TRBV19 and J is TRBJ1-1, with D tentatively TRBD1 (5 bases). Trimming removed 5 bases at V and 1 base at J, with 8 bases between. The V gene's germline CDR1 is LNHDA and CDR2 SQIVND (reference sequence). This CDR3 is built from 13 residues. The CDR3 nucleotides read TGTGCCAGTAGTTCGACAGCGAACACTGAAGCTTTCTTT. Its translation: CASSSTANTEAFF.

This clone was seen once. V and J are TRBV20-1 and TRBJ1-5; a possible D gene is TRBD1 (6 bases). CDR1 DFQATT and CDR2 SNEGSKA come from the germline V gene (reference sequence). This CDR3 contains 15 residues. The germline V and J ends were trimmed by 3 bases and 4 bases, with 16 bases remaining between them. CDR3 amino acids: CSASGSGQNNQPQHF. The CDR3 DNA sequence: TGCAGTGCTAGTGGTTCTGGACAGAATAATCAGCCCCAGCATTTT.

This clone has only one observation. The rearrangement uses TRBV27 and TRBJ1-6, with D hard to call. CDR3 length: 14 amino acids. Germline loops: CDR1 MNHEY, CDR2 SMNVEV (reference sequence). V lost 5 bases to trimming and J lost 7 bases, with 12 bases between them. CDR3 nucleotides: TGTGCCAGCAGTCGCCGGGTAGAAAATTCACCCCTCCACTTT. It yields the protein CASSRRVENSPLHF.

The rearrangement uses TRBV14 and TRBJ2-7; D is unresolved. The ends were cut back, 6 bases at V and 7 bases at J, with 19 bases in the middle. Germline values: CDR1 SGHDN, CDR2 FVKESK. This CDR3 region has 14 residues. In nucleotides, the CDR3 is TGTGCCAGCAGGAGTGACGCATCCAGTATGGAGCAGTACTTC. Its protein is CASRSDASSMEQYF. Based on the CDR3 plus reference TRBV14 and TRBJ2-7, the full variable domain is EAGVTQFPSHSVIEKGQTVTLRCDPISGHDNLYWYRRVMGKEIKFLLHFVKESKQDESGMPNNRFLAERTGGTYSTLKVQPAELEDSGVYFCASRSDASSMEQYFGPGTRLTVT.

Note on this clone: At one end the junction does not follow the germline gene, possibly because of a read error. The chain links TRBV29-1 to TRBJ1-2, with D possibly matching TRBD1 (5 bases). The CDR3 is made up of 8 amino acids. The V gene's germline CDR1 is SQVTM and CDR2 ANQGSEA. Here the CDR3 reads CSVDWGNF. The CDR3, as DNA: TGCAGCGTTGATTGGGGGAACTTC. Full variable domain (missing parts from reference TRBV29-1 and TRBJ1-2): SAVISQKPSRDICQRGTSLTIQCQVDSQVTMMFWYRQQPGQSLTLIATANQGSEATYESGFVIDKFPISRPNLTFSTLTVSNMSPEDSSIYLCSVDWGNFGSGTRLTVV.